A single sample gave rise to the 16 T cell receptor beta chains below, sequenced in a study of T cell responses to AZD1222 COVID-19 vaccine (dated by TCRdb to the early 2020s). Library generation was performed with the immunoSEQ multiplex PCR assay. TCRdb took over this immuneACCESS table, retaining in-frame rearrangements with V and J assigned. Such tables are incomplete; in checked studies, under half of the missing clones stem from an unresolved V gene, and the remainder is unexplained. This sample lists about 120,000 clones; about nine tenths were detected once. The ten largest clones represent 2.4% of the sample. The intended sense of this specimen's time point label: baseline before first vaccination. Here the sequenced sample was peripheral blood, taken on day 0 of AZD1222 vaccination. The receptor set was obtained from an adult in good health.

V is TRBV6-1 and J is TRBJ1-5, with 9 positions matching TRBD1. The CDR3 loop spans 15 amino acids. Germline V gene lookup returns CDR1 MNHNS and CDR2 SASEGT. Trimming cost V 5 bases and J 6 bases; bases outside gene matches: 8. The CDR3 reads CASSRDRDFAQPQHF. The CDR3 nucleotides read TGTGCCAGCAGTCGGGACAGGGATTTCGCTCAGCCCCAGCATTTT.

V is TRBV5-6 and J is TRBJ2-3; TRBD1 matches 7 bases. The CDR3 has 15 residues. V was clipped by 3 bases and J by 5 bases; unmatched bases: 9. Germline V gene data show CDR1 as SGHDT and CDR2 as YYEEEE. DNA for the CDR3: TGTGCCAGCAGCTATGTAAGGGGGCTGGGAGATACGCAGTATTTT. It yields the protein CASSYVRGLGDTQYF.

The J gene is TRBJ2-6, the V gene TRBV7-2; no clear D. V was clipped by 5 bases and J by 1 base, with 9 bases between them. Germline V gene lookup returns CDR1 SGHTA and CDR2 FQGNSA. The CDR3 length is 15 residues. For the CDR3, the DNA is TGTGCCAGCAGCCGCGTGACATCTGGGGCCAACGTCCTGACTTTC. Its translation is CASSRVTSGANVLTF.

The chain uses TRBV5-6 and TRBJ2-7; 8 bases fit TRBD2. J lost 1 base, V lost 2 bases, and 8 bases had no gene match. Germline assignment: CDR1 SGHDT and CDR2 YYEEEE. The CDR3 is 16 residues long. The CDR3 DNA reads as TGTGCCAGCAGCTTACCGGGAGGGAGGTTTTCCTACGAGCAGTACTTC. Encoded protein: CASSLPGGRFSYEQYF.

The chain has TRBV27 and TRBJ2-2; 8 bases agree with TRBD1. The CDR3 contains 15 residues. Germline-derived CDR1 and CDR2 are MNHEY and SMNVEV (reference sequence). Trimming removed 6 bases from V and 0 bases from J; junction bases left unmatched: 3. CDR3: CASRWTGTNTGELFF. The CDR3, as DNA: TGTGCCAGCAGGTGGACAGGGACGAACACCGGGGAGCTGTTTTTT.

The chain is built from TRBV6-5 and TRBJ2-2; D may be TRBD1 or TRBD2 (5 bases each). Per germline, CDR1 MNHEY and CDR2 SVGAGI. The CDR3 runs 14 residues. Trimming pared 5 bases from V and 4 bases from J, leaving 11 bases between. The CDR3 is CASSPGTVTGELFF. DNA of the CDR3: TGTGCCAGCAGTCCCGGGACGGTCACCGGGGAGCTGTTTTTT.

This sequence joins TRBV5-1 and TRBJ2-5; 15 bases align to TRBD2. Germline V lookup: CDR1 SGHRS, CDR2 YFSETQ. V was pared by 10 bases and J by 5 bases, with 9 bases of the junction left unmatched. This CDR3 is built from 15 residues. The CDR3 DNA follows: TGCGCCGGACGGACTAGCGGGAGGGCCGGGGAGACCCAGTACTTC. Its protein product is CAGRTSGRAGETQYF.

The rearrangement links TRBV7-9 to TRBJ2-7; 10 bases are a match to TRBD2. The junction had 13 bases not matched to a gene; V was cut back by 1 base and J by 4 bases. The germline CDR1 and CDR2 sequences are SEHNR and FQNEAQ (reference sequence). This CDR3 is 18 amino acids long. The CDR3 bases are TGTGCCAGCAGCTTAGAAGCGGGAGGGTTCGATGGTCTTTACGAGCAGTACTTC. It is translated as CASSLEAGGFDGLYEQYF.

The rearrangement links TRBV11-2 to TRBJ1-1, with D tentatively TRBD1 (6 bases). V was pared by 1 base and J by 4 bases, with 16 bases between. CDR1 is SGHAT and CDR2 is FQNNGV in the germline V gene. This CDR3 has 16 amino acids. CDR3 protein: CASSLVSGGLGTEAFF. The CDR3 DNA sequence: TGTGCCAGCAGCTTAGTATCGGGGGGGCTGGGCACTGAAGCTTTCTTT.

CDR3 coding DNA: TGTGCCAGCAGTTTATTTGCGGGAGGGCCGTTTATTCCCTCCTACGAGCAGTACTTC. Its translation: CASSLFAGGPFIPSYEQYF. The V gene is TRBV28, the J gene TRBJ2-7; TRBD2 matches at 9 bases. The CDR3 sequence is 19 residues long. V trimming: 1 base; J trimming: 0 bases; junction bases outside the gene matches: 13. Looked up from germline, CDR1 is MDHEN and CDR2 is SYDVKM.

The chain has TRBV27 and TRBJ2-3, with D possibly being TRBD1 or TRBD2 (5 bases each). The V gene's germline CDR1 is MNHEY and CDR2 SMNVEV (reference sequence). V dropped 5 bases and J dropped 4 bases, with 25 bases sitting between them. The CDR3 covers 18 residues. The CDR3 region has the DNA TGTGCCAGCAGTACCATGGGTCGGGGCCGCGTTGGGGCAGATACGCAGTATTTT. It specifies CASSTMGRGRVGADTQYF.

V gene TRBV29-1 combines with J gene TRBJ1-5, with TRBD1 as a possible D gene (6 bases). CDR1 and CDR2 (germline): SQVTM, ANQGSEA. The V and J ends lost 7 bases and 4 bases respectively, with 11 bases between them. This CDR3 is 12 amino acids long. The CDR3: CSAGTLNQPQHF. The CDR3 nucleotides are TGCAGCGCCGGGACACTTAATCAGCCCCAGCATTTT.

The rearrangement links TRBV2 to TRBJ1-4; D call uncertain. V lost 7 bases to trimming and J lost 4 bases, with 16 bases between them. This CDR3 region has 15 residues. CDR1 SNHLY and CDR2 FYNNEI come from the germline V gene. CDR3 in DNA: TGTGCCAGCACGCGGTCTCTGATTCTTAATGAAAAACTGTTTTTT. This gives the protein CASTRSLILNEKLFF.

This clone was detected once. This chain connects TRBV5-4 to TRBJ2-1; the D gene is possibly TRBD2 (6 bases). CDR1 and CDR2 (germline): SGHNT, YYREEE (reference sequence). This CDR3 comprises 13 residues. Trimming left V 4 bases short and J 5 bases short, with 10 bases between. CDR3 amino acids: CASSAGPNNEQFF. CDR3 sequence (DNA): TGTGCCAGCAGCGCGGGACCTAACAATGAGCAGTTCTTC. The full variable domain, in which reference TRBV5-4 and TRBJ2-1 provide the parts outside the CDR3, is ETGVTQSPTHLIKTRGQQVTLRCSSQSGHNTVSWYQQALGQGPQFIFQYYREEENGRGNFPPRFSGLQFPNYSSELNVNALELDDSALYLCASSAGPNNEQFFGPGTRLTVL.

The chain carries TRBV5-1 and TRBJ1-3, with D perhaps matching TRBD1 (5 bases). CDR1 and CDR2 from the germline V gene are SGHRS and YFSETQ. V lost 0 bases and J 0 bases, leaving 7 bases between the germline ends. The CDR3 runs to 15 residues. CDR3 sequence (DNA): TGCGCCAGCAGCTTGGATGGGGGCTCTGGAAACACCATATATTTT. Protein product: CASSLDGGSGNTIYF. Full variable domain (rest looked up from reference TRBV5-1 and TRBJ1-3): KAGVTQTPRYLIKTRGQQVTLSCSPISGHRSVSWYQQTPGQGLQFLFEYFSETQRNKGNFPGRFSGRQFSNSRSEMNVSTLELGDSALYLCASSLDGGSGNTIYFGEGSWLTVV.

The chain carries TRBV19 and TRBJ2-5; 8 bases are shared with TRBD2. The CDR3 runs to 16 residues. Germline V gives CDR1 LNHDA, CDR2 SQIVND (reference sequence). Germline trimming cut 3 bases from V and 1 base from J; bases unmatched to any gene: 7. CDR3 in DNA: TGTGCCAGTAGTATCCCGGGAGGGCTCACCCAAGAGACCCAGTACTTC. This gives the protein CASSIPGGLTQETQYF.